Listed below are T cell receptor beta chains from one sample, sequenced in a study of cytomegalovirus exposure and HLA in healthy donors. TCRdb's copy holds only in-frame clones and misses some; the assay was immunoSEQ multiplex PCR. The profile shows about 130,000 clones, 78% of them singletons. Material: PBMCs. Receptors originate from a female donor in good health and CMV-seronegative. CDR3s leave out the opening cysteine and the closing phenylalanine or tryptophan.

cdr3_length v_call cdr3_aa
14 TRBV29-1 SVRGAPLAGVETQY
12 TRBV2 ASRMGTGNQPQH
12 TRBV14 ASSQAGIRNEQF
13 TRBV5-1 ASSGGQGADETQY
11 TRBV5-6 ASSFTVSYEQY
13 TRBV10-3 AISGTGALNTEAF
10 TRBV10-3 AIGQGPETQY
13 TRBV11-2 ASSPLDMKYNEQF
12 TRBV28 ASTETGLGYGYT
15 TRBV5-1 ASSQQFPGGVNEKLF
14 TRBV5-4 ASSLAGGRVPYEQY
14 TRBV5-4 ASSLVVVASTDTQY
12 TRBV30 AWSIPSSYNEQF
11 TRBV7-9 ASSSGEYNEQF
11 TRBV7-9 ASSFDRGTEAF
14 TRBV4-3 ASSHIYTGPPTEAF
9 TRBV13 ASRRDILQF
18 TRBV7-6 ASSPPGPSGSVPSTDTQY
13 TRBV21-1 ASSKPDSTGSEAF
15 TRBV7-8 ASSLVPGLAAKETQY
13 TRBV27 ASSHGTVSNQPQH
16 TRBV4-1 ASSQVPAGARTNEKLF
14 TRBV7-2 ASLGSGRGSYNEQF
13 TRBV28 ASNSGTGGHQPQH
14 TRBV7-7 ASSPQGRGLVETQY
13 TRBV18 ASSPSEGATGELF
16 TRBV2 ASMTSGRAGGSYNEQF
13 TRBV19 ASSMSRGVVDTQY
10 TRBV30 AWRDTGTREF